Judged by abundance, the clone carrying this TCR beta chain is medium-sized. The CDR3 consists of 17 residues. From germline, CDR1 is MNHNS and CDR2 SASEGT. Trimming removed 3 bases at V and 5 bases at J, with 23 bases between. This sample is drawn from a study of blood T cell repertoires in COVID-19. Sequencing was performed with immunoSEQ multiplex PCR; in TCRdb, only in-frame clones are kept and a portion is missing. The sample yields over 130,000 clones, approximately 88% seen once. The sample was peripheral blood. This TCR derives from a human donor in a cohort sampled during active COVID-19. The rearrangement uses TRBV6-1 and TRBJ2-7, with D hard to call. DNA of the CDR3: TGTGCCAGCAGTGAGGCCCTCGCGACGGGTAGTATCCACGAGCAGTACTTC. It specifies CASSEALATGSIHEQYF.